This entry features one T cell receptor beta chain sequence. Antigen unknown. Trimming shortened V by 2 bases and J by 8 bases, and 6 bases separated the two germline ends. Germline V CDR1 and CDR2: MDHEN, SYDVKM. This CDR3 has 11 amino acids. The data were obtained in a study of vaccination and CD4 T cells after COVID-19. As for the study in general: The post-COVID samples were taken a median approximately 3.5 months after diagnosis, anywhere from 35 to 161. SARS-CoV-2, HCoV-NL63, HCoV-OC43 and HCoV-229E supplied the overlapping spike peptides used to stimulate cells.

Sequence data for DNA of cultured CD4+ T cells were generated by the Oncomine TCR Beta short-read assay. TCRdb itself ran the PCR reads through MiXCR, one entry per CDR3 protein. The sample yields over 10,000 distinct CDR3 sequences, approximately 58% seen once. The treatment was: approximately 10-day PBMC culture with coronavirus spike peptide pools or control peptides (ViraFEST assay). General study results and limits: Post-vaccination, and not before, a median roughly 86% of reactive clones appeared in convalescent patients.

The sequence was collected from a human donor who had recovered from COVID-19. The sequenced sample consisted of CD4+ T cells from blood, cultured in vitro. The genes are TRBV28 and TRBJ1-2; D is unresolved. The CDR3 bases are TGTGCCAGCAGTTTAAAGGCCGGCTACACCTTC. This sequence encodes CASSLKAGYTF.